Below, 15 T cell receptor beta chains from the same sample are listed, as sequenced in a study of blood T cell repertoires in COVID-19 (dated by TCRdb to about 2020). Library method: the immunoSEQ multiplex PCR assay. TCRdb stores this immuneACCESS table with in-frame sequences only. Part of the clones is absent; in the studies checked, under half of the shortfall reflects unresolved V genes, and no reason is known for the rest. The sample data list some 390,000 clones, and roughly 89% of these were observed just once. Less than 2% of the sample is taken by the ten largest. Sequencing was performed on PBMCs or T cells enriched from blood (not recorded which). These receptors all stem from a young woman who had recovered from COVID-19.

The chain joins TRBV9 to TRBJ1-4, with D possibly matching TRBD1 (5 bases). The CDR3 contains 15 residues. Between the trimmed V and J ends, which lost 1 base and 8 bases, there was a span of 15 bases. Germline V CDR1 and CDR2: SGDLS, YYNGEE. The CDR3 reads CASSVSGLSREKLFF. CDR3 nucleotides: TGTGCCAGCAGCGTATCGGGACTGAGCCGGGAAAAACTGTTTTTT. Supplemented by reference TRBV9 and TRBJ1-4, the full variable domain reads DSGVTQTPKHLITATGQRVTLRCSPRSGDLSVYWYQQSLDQGLQFLIQYYNGEERAKGNILERFSAQQFPDLHSELNLSSLELGDSALYFCASSVSGLSREKLFFGSGTQLSVL.

Only a few counts were recorded for this clone. The chain uses TRBV19 and TRBJ1-4, with TRBD1 identical over 7 bases. CDR3 size: 15 residues. The V and J ends lost 5 bases and 6 bases, in that order; junction bases with no gene match: 9. The germline gives CDR1 LNHDA, CDR2 SQIVND (reference sequence). CDR3 loop: CASSPHSTGDEKLFF. Written as DNA, the CDR3 is TGTGCCAGTAGTCCTCACAGCACAGGGGATGAAAAACTGTTTTTT.

This chain connects TRBV5-1 to TRBJ2-3, with TRBD2 matching 7 bases. The germline V gene has CDR1 SGHRS and CDR2 YFSETQ. The V gene end was trimmed by 8 bases and the J gene end by 0 bases; junction bases not matched to a gene: 12. The CDR3 spans 16 residues. CDR3 sequence: CASTRWSSGSTDTQYF. For the CDR3, the DNA is TGCGCCAGTACCCGGTGGTCTAGCGGCAGCACAGATACGCAGTATTTT. The whole variable domain, remainder taken from reference TRBV5-1 and TRBJ2-3, is KAGVTQTPRYLIKTRGQQVTLSCSPISGHRSVSWYQQTPGQGLQFLFEYFSETQRNKGNFPGRFSGRQFSNSRSEMNVSTLELGDSALYLCASTRWSSGSTDTQYFGPGTRLTVL.

The V and J genes are TRBV7-6 and TRBJ1-4; 9 bases fit TRBD1. Germline V gene sequence: CDR1 SGHVS, CDR2 FNYEAQ. The CDR3 runs to 16 residues. After removal of 2 bases from V and 9 bases from J, the junction contained 10 bases not matched to a gene. The CDR3 DNA is TGTGCCAGCAGCTTATCCCTCGGACAGGGGCAACAAAAACTGTTTTTT. It encodes CASSLSLGQGQQKLFF.

This rearrangement joins TRBV6-5 to TRBJ1-2; D gene unclear. Per the germline V gene, CDR1 is MNHEY and CDR2 is SVGAGI. Deletions cut 8 bases from V and 4 bases from J, with 20 bases between. CDR3 length: 15 residues. CDR3 region: CASGIRQAFSYGYTF. CDR3 bases: TGTGCCAGCGGAATACGTCAGGCGTTTAGCTATGGCTACACCTTC.

The gene calls are TRBV10-2 and TRBJ1-5; the match to TRBD1 covers 8 bases. The germline CDR1 and CDR2 sequences are WSHSY and SAAADI. The trim removed 9 bases at V and 4 bases at J, leaving 11 bases unmatched. The length of the CDR3 is 15 residues. CDR3 in DNA: TGCGCCAGTAGCATTTTGGGACAGGAGAATCAGCCCCAGCATTTT. Residues: CASSILGQENQPQHF.

The chain links TRBV25-1 to TRBJ2-1; 7 nucleotides agree with TRBD1. The germline V gene encodes CDR1 MGHDK and CDR2 SYGVNS. The CDR3 is 16 amino acids. V lost 3 bases to trimming and J lost 4 bases; unmatched junction nucleotides: 9. The DNA of the CDR3 is TGTGCCAGCAGTGATCCCGGGACAGCCCTATACAATGAGCAGTTCTTC. It specifies CASSDPGTALYNEQFF.

V is TRBV5-4 and J is TRBJ1-1; the D gene is possibly TRBD1 (6 bases). Germline lookup yields CDR1 SGHNT and CDR2 YYREEE (reference sequence). The CDR3 is made up of 14 amino acids. V lost 2 bases and J lost 1, with 9 bases in between. CDR3 sequence: CASSFGGKNTEAFF. In nucleotides, the CDR3 is TGTGCCAGCAGCTTTGGGGGCAAGAACACTGAAGCTTTCTTT.

The chain has TRBV5-1 and TRBJ2-3; TRBD2 agrees at 14 bases. The CDR3 length is 19 residues. The germline CDR1 and CDR2 sequences are SGHRS and YFSETQ. The V segment lost 1 base and the J segment 3 bases; nucleotides outside the gene matches: 10. CDR3 coding DNA: TGCGCCAGCAGCTTGTCGCGGGGGACTAGCGGGAGACGTACAGATACGCAGTATTTT. Translated, it gives CASSLSRGTSGRRTDTQYF.

V is TRBV19 and J is TRBJ2-7, with D maybe TRBD2 (6 bases). This CDR3 is built from 14 residues. V lost 11 bases and J lost 3, with 20 bases in between. Germline values: CDR1 LNHDA, CDR2 SQIVND (reference sequence). The chain's CDR3 is CASKEGPDRYEQYF. CDR3 nucleotide sequence: TGTGCCTCTAAGGAGGGACCGGATCGCTACGAGCAGTACTTC.

The table lists this clone with a few counts. The V and J genes are TRBV4-1 and TRBJ2-7; D is uncertain. V was clipped by 1 base and J by 3 bases, with 10 bases between them. In germline, CDR1 is MGHRA, CDR2 YSYEKL. The CDR3 has 14 residues. CDR3 amino acids: CASSQGVTGYEQYF. The CDR3 bases are TGCGCCAGCAGCCAAGGGGTTACGGGCTACGAGCAGTACTTC.

The V and J genes are TRBV28 and TRBJ2-7; 9 nucleotides align to TRBD1. CDR3 length: 15 residues. V lost 5 bases, J lost 4 bases, and 9 bases stayed unmatched. The germline gives CDR1 MDHEN, CDR2 SYDVKM. The DNA for the CDR3 is TGTGCCAGCAGTACAATCGACAGGGGGTATTACGAGCAGTACTTC. This gives the protein CASSTIDRGYYEQYF. Drawing the rest from reference TRBV28 and TRBJ2-7, the complete variable domain is DVKVTQSSRYLVKRTGEKVFLECVQDMDHENMFWYRQDPGLGLRLIYFSYDVKMKEKGDIPEGYSVSREKKERFSLILESASTNQTSMYLCASSTIDRGYYEQYFGPGTRLTVT.

V usage is TRBV24-1 and J usage is TRBJ1-5; 9 nucleotides line up with TRBD1. V shed 4 bases and J 5 bases; nucleotides not matched to a gene: 8. The CDR3 contains 16 residues. The germline V gene encodes CDR1 KGHDR and CDR2 SFDVKD. The CDR3 DNA follows: TGTGCCACCAGTGAGGGGGGAACAGGGGGCGATCAGCCCCAGCATTTT. It is translated as CATSEGGTGGDQPQHF.

DNA of the CDR3: TGCAGCGCCCCCGGAGTGCTAGCGGGAGCCAATAGGCAGTATTTT. Protein: CSAPGVLAGANRQYF. The gene calls are TRBV29-1 and TRBJ2-3; TRBD2 agrees at 10 bases. The CDR3 has 15 amino acids. CDR1 and CDR2 from the germline V gene are SQVTM and ANQGSEA. J gave up 11 bases and V 7 bases, and 18 bases lay outside the gene matches.

The chain links TRBV24-1 to TRBJ2-6; no clear D gene. The CDR3 consists of 17 residues. V was pared by 1 base and J by 0 bases, with 9 bases between. CDR1 and CDR2 from the germline V gene are KGHDR and SFDVKD. In DNA form, the CDR3 reads TGTGCCACCAGTGATTTTCCAACATACTCTGGGGCCAACGTCCTGACTTTC. Its protein is CATSDFPTYSGANVLTF.